This section outlines one T cell receptor beta chain sequence together with its context. Using immunoSEQ multiplex PCR, the repertoire was profiled, and TCRdb retains in-frame clones only, with some absent. The sample has under 40,000 clones, nearly 95% seen once; the top ten hold about 0.45%. This record belongs to a study of T cell changes during pregnancy in multiple sclerosis. The germline V gene encodes CDR1 MNHEY and CDR2 SMNVEV (reference sequence). V was clipped by 8 bases and J by 1 base, with 11 bases between them. The CDR3 is 13 amino acids. This TCR came from a female donor in good health, enrolled as a control in a pregnancy study. The J gene is TRBJ1-1, the V gene TRBV27; TRBD1 might be the D (5 bases). Sequences were derived from CD4+ T cells from peripheral blood mononuclear cells, sampled in the third trimester of pregnancy. The CDR3 bases are TGTGCCAGCCGTCTCAGGGAGAACACTGAAGCTTTCTTT. Its protein product is CASRLRENTEAFF.